This TCR beta chain is drawn from a study of Japanese encephalitis immunity and Zika vaccine responses (TCRdb year 2021). With respect to the entire study: Each included participant got alum-adjuvanted ZPIV three times, at weeks 0, 4 and 28, with every dose being 5.0 ug. The study asked whether earlier vaccination against Japanese encephalitis virus (JEV) or yellow fever virus (YFV) shaped CD4 T cell responses to the Zika vaccine. ZIKV peptides were 15-mers overlapping by 11 residues, selected for NetMHCpan/NetMHCII-predicted epitopes with affinity below 50 nM. Before ZPIV, roughly eleven participants were given one dose of YFV vaccine (YF-VAX), while roughly nine participants were flavivirus-naive. For TCR sequencing, roughly six representative participants were chosen from each pre-vaccination group, with samples at week 0 (after pre-vaccination, before ZPIV) and week 52. Eleven to twelve participants were given two doses of JEV vaccine (IXIARO) 28 days apart, two to three months before the first ZPIV dose. For stimulation, either ZIKV structural-protein peptide pools divided into flavivirus-conserved and non-conserved sets were used, or JEV or YFV peptides matching the pre-vaccination. TCR repertoires from a few flavivirus-naive individuals were also analyzed at weeks 2, 6 and 52 after the start of ZPIV vaccination.

Findings and caveats that apply to the study as a whole: After ZPIV, repertoire richness of CD4 T cells responding to conserved ZIKV epitopes significantly decreased in JEV-pre-vaccinated donors. Only a subset of trial participants with three doses and adequate samples was analyzed, not the entire vaccinated cohort. Only a few individuals showed CD8 T cell responses to ZIKV peptide pools, and those responses were very low in magnitude. Samples grouped by participant and showed no similarity between individuals, suggesting that no public TCRs were detected. Because there were not enough samples, the peptide pools could not be deconvoluted, which meant the specific peptides behind the cross-reactive responses went unidentified. Compared with YFV-pre-vaccinated donors, JEV-pre-vaccinated donors had higher repertoire similarity across time-points and stimulations, indicating that more clonotypes were common to ZIKV and JEV stimulation.

This clonotype is large (0.1 to 1%) in its sample. Base qualities are not at hand, and no much larger clone is one base apart. Library preparation used 5' RACE. Before sequencing, the TCRbeta libraries were pooled in amounts proportional to the number of cells sorted for each library. Total RNA from sorted cells was extracted with RNAzol RT, and cDNA was made with an oligo(dT) primer and a template-switching oligo. The TCRbeta V-CDR3-J region was amplified by PCR between a SMARTer oligo primer and a TCRbeta constant-region primer using Kapa HiFi. Illumina adaptors and sample-specific index barcodes were added in a second PCR, followed by HighPrep bead cleanup and Bioanalyzer confirmation of a band of roughly 650 bp. Sequencing of the libraries was done on an Illumina MiSeq using 2x151 bp paired-end reads. For the original study's pipeline: Reads were demultiplexed with an in-house Java program, and TCRbeta annotations were assigned and clonotypes were counted with MiXCR. To assess repertoire overlap, Morisita-Horn indices from the R package vegan were used, along with UPGMA clustering and Circos plots of recurring clonotypes. Shannon diversity and richness were normalized to the maximum possible value based on input cell numbers, so that values between 0 and 1 were obtained. MUSCLE was used to align CDR3beta sequences, SeqinR to compute distances, and R to plot multidimensional scaling. Through fastp at Q25 and MiXCR, TCRdb rebuilt clones from the public reads, retaining in-frame beta chains. Rows are combined by CDR3 protein, so each entry shows the most common genes and DNA. The V and J calls reflect TCRdb's pipeline rather than the authors' work. This sample comprises 200 to 250 distinct CDR3 sequences, 0.75% to 0.95% of them detected only once. The ten largest clones capture about 28% of the sample.

PBMCs were labeled with CellTrace CFSE and were cultured for 6 to 7 days in RPMI containing about 8% human serum plus peptide pools at approximately 1 ug/mL each. Unfixed proliferating CD4 T cells were sorted on a BD FACSAria as live CD56-CD19-CD16-CD3+CD4+ CFSE-low cells. The enrolled adults were healthy, and microneutralization screening showed them to be seronegative for ZIKV, JEV, YFV, DENV and WNV. Samples came from a phase 1, double-blinded, randomized, placebo-controlled trial of an alum-adjuvanted Zika purified-inactivated virus (ZPIV) vaccine. Peripheral blood mononuclear cells were isolated using a standard procedure and kept frozen in liquid nitrogen until needed. V sheds 6 bases and J sheds 8 bases, leaving 16 bases between their ends. The CDR3 holds 12 amino acids from the cysteine to the phenylalanine. This entry keeps only the CDR3 DNA: 36 bases, framed from base 1. Looking up the germline V gene yields CDR1 SQVTM and CDR2 ANQGSEA.

The source is an adult woman who received an inactivated Zika virus vaccine. This sample comprised antigen-activated CD4+ T cells from blood, cultured, obtained during a Zika inactivated vaccine study. The chain joins TRBV29-1 to TRBJ1-2, with a tentative D gene TRBD1 over 6 matching bases. The CDR3 is CSVSGVTRGYTF. The DNA is as follows: TGCAGCGTATCAGGGGTTACCAGGGGCTACACCTTC.